The 30 T cell receptor beta chains in this list originate from one sample, sequenced in a study of spatial heterogeneity in lung cancer. One entry per CDR3 protein, called by TCRdb with MiXCR from the 5' RACE reads. The table includes over 14,000 distinct CDR3 sequences, 10% to 12% detected once. This sample's time point: sample taken at primary tumor resection. Unsorted whole RNA from tumor, nontumor lung or frozen PBMC underwent sequencing. This material consisted of PBMCs, taken at surgery. All receptors derive from a female donor with early-stage non-small cell lung cancer.

V and J are TRBV4-2 and TRBJ1-1; D remains ambiguous. Trimming removed 7 bases from V and 1 base from J, with 19 bases in between. Germline CDR1 is LGHNA and CDR2 is YNFKEQ. The CDR3 sequence is 16 residues long. Here the CDR3 DNA reads TGTGCCAGCACCTTTGACGTGACGGGGAAGAACACTGAAGCTTTCTTT. Translating it yields CASTFDVTGKNTEAFF.

This clonotype came up a few times. The J gene is TRBJ1-5, the V gene TRBV6-4, with D maybe TRBD1 (6 bases). The CDR3 is made up of 14 amino acids. Trimming removed 8 bases from V and 6 bases from J, with 17 bases in between. Germline assignment: CDR1 MRHNA and CDR2 SNTAGT. DNA for the CDR3: TGTGCCAGCGAGACAGGAGGGTTGGGTCAGCCCCAGCATTTT. Amino acids: CASETGGLGQPQHF.

At least ten counts were recorded for this clonotype. This chain uses TRBV5-4 with TRBJ2-1; D is uncertain. Looked up from germline, CDR1 is SGHNT and CDR2 is YYREEE (reference sequence). The CDR3 has 17 amino acids. V lost 0 bases and J 0 bases, leaving 13 bases between the germline ends. The CDR3 reads CASSLAHQLSSYNEQFF. CDR3 DNA sequence: TGTGCCAGCAGCTTGGCACACCAACTAAGCTCCTACAATGAGCAGTTCTTC.

This rearrangement joins TRBV10-2 to TRBJ2-7; the match to TRBD1 covers 12 bases. This CDR3 has 13 residues. V shed 8 bases and J 6 bases; nucleotides not matched to a gene: 5. The V gene's germline CDR1 is WSHSY and CDR2 SAAADI. The CDR3, as DNA: TGCGCCAGCCAGGGACAGGGGGCTGGCGAGCAGTACTTC. Amino acids: CASQGQGAGEQYF.

This clonotype is judged medium-sized (0.01 to 0.1%). This CDR3 reads CASSADFYNEQFF. CDR3 bases: TGTGCCAGCAGCGCCGACTTCTACAATGAGCAGTTCTTC. The chain combines TRBV5-5 with TRBJ2-1; D is uncertain. The V gene's germline CDR1 is SGHKS and CDR2 YYEKEE (reference sequence). Between the trimmed V and J ends, which lost 4 bases and 3 bases, there was a span of 8 bases. This CDR3 is built from 13 residues.

The CDR3 spells CATGDMGGSYEQYF. CDR3 sequence (DNA): TGTGCCACCGGGGACATGGGAGGGAGCTACGAGCAGTACTTC. The chain carries TRBV6-1 and TRBJ2-7; tentative D call: TRBD2 (7 bases). The germline gives CDR1 MNHNS, CDR2 SASEGT. The ends were cut back, 10 bases at V and 3 bases at J, with 19 bases in the middle. This CDR3 region has 14 residues.

CDR3 nucleotide sequence: TGTGCCTGGAGGCTGCTCGGGAACACTGAAGCTTTCTTT. It specifies CAWRLLGNTEAFF. The V gene is TRBV30, the J gene TRBJ1-1; no firm D call. The CDR3 contains 13 residues. Germline CDR1 and CDR2: GTSNPN and SVGIG (reference sequence). Trimming took off 3 bases at V and 1 base at J, with 9 bases between the two ends.

There are many counts of this clonotype. This chain joins TRBV7-6 and TRBJ2-3; 11 nucleotides line up with TRBD2. Trimming at V came to 5 bases and at J to 8 bases, leaving 12 bases not matched to a gene. The CDR3 is made up of 16 amino acids. Per germline, CDR1 SGHVS and CDR2 FNYEAQ. The CDR3 spells CASSPLQTSGKLTQYF. The CDR3 bases are TGTGCCAGCAGCCCGCTTCAGACTAGCGGGAAGCTTACGCAGTATTTT.

This clonotype was seen more than once but under ten times. The J gene is TRBJ2-7, the V gene TRBV12-3 or TRBV12-4; 8 bases agree with TRBD2. V shed 5 bases, J shed 4 bases, and the junction held 22 bases outside the gene matches. This CDR3 contains 19 residues. CDR3 protein: CASSLPGGPRGPRLYEQYF. The CDR3 nucleotides are TGTGCCAGCAGTCTCCCGGGGGGGCCTCGGGGCCCCCGGTTATACGAGCAGTACTTC.

This clonotype was recorded many times. The chain joins TRBV28 to TRBJ2-7; D may be TRBD2 (6 bases). The CDR3 is 17 amino acids. V lost 2 bases and J lost 2, with 19 bases in between. CDR1 and CDR2 (germline): MDHEN, SYDVKM. The CDR3, as DNA: TGTGCCAGCAGTTTAGTCTCTTTTGGAAGGGAGGCCTACGAGCAGTACTTC. It yields the protein CASSLVSFGREAYEQYF.

This clonotype was counted many times. J is TRBJ1-6 and V is TRBV27; TRBD1 is a possible D gene (5 bases). Germline CDR1 and CDR2: MNHEY and SMNVEV (reference sequence). The V end lost 2 bases, the J end lost 6 bases, and 20 bases lay between the germline ends. There are 18 residues in the CDR3. CDR3 residues: CASSLAGKVAWVNSPLHF. CDR3 nucleotide sequence: TGTGCCAGCAGTTTAGCAGGGAAGGTAGCCTGGGTTAATTCACCCCTCCACTTT.

This clonotype was picked up many times. The chain joins TRBV18 to TRBJ1-5; D is undetermined. Trimming removed 2 bases from V and 4 bases from J, with 15 bases in between. CDR3 length: 16 residues. Germline V gene data show CDR1 as KGHSH and CDR2 as LQKENI. The CDR3 coding sequence is TGTGCCAGCTCACCAATGCCCCCCGGTGGGAATCAGCCCCAGCATTTT. This gives the protein CASSPMPPGGNQPQHF.

This clonotype was detected many times. The chain couples TRBV6-1 to TRBJ2-1; 7 bases are a match to TRBD1. The germline V gene encodes CDR1 MNHNS and CDR2 SASEGT. J lost 0 bases, V lost 2 bases, and 4 bases had no gene match. The CDR3 loop spans 16 amino acids. The CDR3 nucleotides read TGTGCCAGCAGTGAACTAGGGGGCAGCTCCTACAATGAGCAGTTCTTC. The encoded protein is CASSELGGSSYNEQFF.

The chain is built from TRBV3-1 and TRBJ1-5; D is unresolved. The CDR3 is made up of 15 amino acids. CDR1 and CDR2 from the germline V gene are LGHDT and YNNKEL (reference sequence). V was cut by 0 bases and J by 3 bases, with 9 bases left in between. CDR3 amino acids: CASSQDSGINQPQHF. The CDR3 bases are TGTGCCAGCAGCCAAGATTCAGGTATCAATCAGCCCCAGCATTTT.

This clonotype was detected many times. The rearrangement links TRBV5-4 to TRBJ2-2, with D possibly matching TRBD1 (5 bases). The CDR3 runs to 15 residues. Looked up from germline, CDR1 is SGHNT and CDR2 is YYREEE (reference sequence). V lost 1 base, J lost 6 bases, and 13 bases lay in between. As DNA, the CDR3 is TGTGCCAGCAGCTTGTCGTTAGGGGTGTCCGGGGAGCTGTTTTTT. Amino acids: CASSLSLGVSGELFF.

This clonotype was observed at least ten times. This chain connects TRBV29-1 to TRBJ1-1; 8 bases are a match to TRBD1. CDR1 is SQVTM and CDR2 is ANQGSEA in the germline V gene. V lost 5 bases and J lost 2; bases outside the gene matches: 10. This CDR3 region has 15 residues. The CDR3 region has the DNA TGCAGCGTTCCCCAGGGGGCGCGTGGAAACACTGAAGCTTTCTTT. Translated, it gives CSVPQGARGNTEAFF.

This clonotype was seen at least ten times. The chain carries TRBV19 and TRBJ1-2, with TRBD1 matching over 12 bases. The CDR3 consists of 16 residues. Trimming cost V 3 bases and J 5 bases; bases outside gene matches: 7. Germline V gives CDR1 LNHDA, CDR2 SQIVND (reference sequence). The CDR3 is CASSMPGTGGVYGYTF. In DNA, the CDR3 is TGTGCCAGTAGTATGCCGGGGACAGGGGGCGTTTATGGCTACACCTTC.

This clonotype has a handful of counts. The V and J genes are TRBV5-1 and TRBJ2-5, with D tentatively TRBD2 (6 bases). The CDR3 has 15 amino acids. V lost 5 bases, J lost 5 bases, and 19 bases lay in between. Germline CDR1 is SGHRS and CDR2 is YFSETQ. The CDR3: CASRPLGGWGETQYF. CDR3 bases: TGCGCCAGCAGACCCCTCGGGGGTTGGGGGGAGACCCAGTACTTC.

In its sample, this clonotype was seen many times. V is TRBV6-4 and J is TRBJ2-3; TRBD2 matches at 13 bases. The V gene's germline CDR1 is MRHNA and CDR2 SNTAGT. The length of the CDR3 is 19 residues. V lost 5 bases to trimming and J lost 0 bases; unmatched junction nucleotides: 11. The CDR3 loop reads CASSRLAGGRKTSTDTQYF. The DNA of the CDR3 is TGTGCCAGCAGTCGACTAGCGGGGGGCCGGAAAACTAGCACAGATACGCAGTATTTT.

CDR3 nucleotide sequence: TGCAGTGCTAGCGATCCACAGGGGGGGATCTACGAGCAGTACTTC. Amino acid sequence: CSASDPQGGIYEQYF. This chain connects TRBV20-1 to TRBJ2-7, with a tentative D call TRBD1 (8 bases). The germline CDR1 and CDR2 sequences are DFQATT and SNEGSKA (reference sequence). The CDR3 contains 15 residues. V gave up 3 bases and J gave up 3 bases, with 18 bases separating them.

The chain recombines TRBV5-6 with TRBJ2-3; tentatively, D is TRBD2 (6 bases). The CDR3 consists of 12 residues. CDR1 is SGHDT, CDR2 YYEEEE, per germline. Trimming pared 1 base from V and 10 bases from J, leaving 10 bases between. CDR3 residues: CASSLLREAQYF. The CDR3 DNA sequence: TGTGCCAGCAGCTTGCTTAGGGAGGCGCAGTATTTT.

This clonotype was seen at least ten times. The V call is TRBV3-1, the J call TRBJ2-2; 9 bases are a match to TRBD2. CDR1 LGHDT and CDR2 YNNKEL come from the germline V gene (reference sequence). V lost 6 bases to trimming and J lost 1 base; unmatched junction nucleotides: 3. The CDR3 consists of 15 residues. Here the CDR3 DNA reads TGTGCCAGCAGGTTTAGCGGGAGGAACACCGGGGAGCTGTTTTTT. It translates to CASRFSGRNTGELFF.

This clonotype was observed at least ten times. The chain joins TRBV18 to TRBJ2-2; D uncertain. CDR3 length: 13 residues. Germline CDR1 is KGHSH and CDR2 is LQKENI. V lost 3 bases and J lost 3, with 5 bases in between. For the CDR3, the DNA is TGTGCCAGCTCACCCCGAGACACCGGGGAGCTGTTTTTT. Its protein product is CASSPRDTGELFF.

The chain employs TRBV7-9 and TRBJ2-1, with D perhaps matching TRBD2 (7 bases). V shed 11 bases and J shed 2 bases, with 13 bases lying between them. Germline V gives CDR1 SEHNR, CDR2 FQNEAQ (reference sequence). The CDR3 has 13 residues. Written as DNA, the CDR3 is TGTGCCCTTAGGGGGGGCGCCTACAATGAGCAGTTCTTC. Protein product: CALRGGAYNEQFF.

In this sample, this clonotype turned up many times. The V and J genes are TRBV20-1 and TRBJ1-1; D not resolved. Germline-derived CDR1 and CDR2 are DFQATT and SNEGSKA (reference sequence). Trimming left V 3 bases short and J 4 bases short, with 15 bases between. The CDR3 has 14 residues. CDR3 sequence reads: CSASIPPRSTEAFF. Written as DNA, the CDR3 is TGCAGTGCTAGTATTCCGCCGAGGAGCACTGAAGCTTTCTTT.

The chain recombines TRBV11-2 with TRBJ2-7; D gene unclear. CDR1 SGHAT and CDR2 FQNNGV come from the germline V gene. The CDR3 runs 12 residues. V lost 3 bases to trimming and J lost 2 bases, with 5 bases between them. The CDR3 sequence: CASSFSAYEQYF. As DNA, the CDR3 is TGTGCCAGCAGCTTTTCTGCCTACGAGCAGTACTTC. Full variable domain (remainder filled in from reference TRBV11-2 and TRBJ2-7): EAGVAQSPRYKIIEKRQSVAFWCNPISGHATLYWYQQILGQGPKLLIQFQNNGVVDDSQLPKDRFSAERLKGVDSTLKIQPAKLEDSAVYLCASSFSAYEQYFGPGTRLTVT.

By share, this clonotype counts as medium-sized. This chain links TRBV6-1 with TRBJ2-1; 7 bases line up with TRBD2. This CDR3 has 14 residues. Germline CDR1 reads MNHNS; CDR2 reads SASEGT. V trimming: 7 bases; J trimming: 10 bases; junction bases outside the gene matches: 13. The CDR3 nucleotides are TGTGCCAGCACCCCCGGGGGGACTACTAGGGAGCAGTTCTTC. Residues: CASTPGGTTREQFF.

This clonotype was detected many times. The chain combines TRBV13 with TRBJ2-5; 9 bases align to TRBD1. This CDR3 has 19 amino acids. Looked up from germline, CDR1 is PRHDT and CDR2 is FYEKMQ (reference sequence). The ends lost 3 bases at V and 3 bases at J; junction bases unmatched: 17. This CDR3 reads CASSFQAGTGLRREETQYF. In DNA form, the CDR3 reads TGTGCCAGCAGCTTTCAGGCCGGGACAGGGTTAAGGAGGGAAGAGACCCAGTACTTC.

The rearrangement links TRBV29-1 to TRBJ2-7; D gene unclear. The V end lost 6 bases, the J end lost 7 bases, and 22 bases lay between the germline ends. CDR1 SQVTM and CDR2 ANQGSEA come from the germline V gene. This CDR3 is 14 amino acids long. The CDR3 DNA reads as TGCAGCGTCACTACCGGGCTGCAACCCCGGGAGCAGTACTTC. Translation gives CSVTTGLQPREQYF.

This clonotype was recorded at least ten times. The rearrangement links TRBV3-1 to TRBJ2-2, with D hard to call. The CDR3 is 16 residues long. The V gene lost 3 bases and the J gene lost 5 bases, with 16 bases spanning the gap. CDR1 LGHDT and CDR2 YNNKEL come from the germline V gene (reference sequence). DNA of the CDR3: TGTGCCAGCAGCCACGGAGAGGCAGGCCAGACCGGGGAGCTGTTTTTT. It specifies CASSHGEAGQTGELFF.